This TCR beta chain was recovered during a study of beta chain features in type 1 diabetes. Points from the study as a whole: Here, the possible influence of HLA type (on TCRB rearrangement) remained unresolved.

Comments on this clone: The antigen remains unidentified. The same CDR3 arises from other DNA sequences in this sample as well.

Germline V lookup: CDR1 MNHEY, CDR2 SVGAGI. V trimming: 0 bases; J trimming: 3 bases; junction bases outside the gene matches: 3. This CDR3 spans 15 amino acids. Sorted CD4+ subsets: naive, central memory, regulatory, stem cell-like memory (CD45RO/CCR7/CD25/CD127/CD95/CD27 panel). TCRB transcripts that were expressed got sequenced, as all of the isolated RNA had been reverse transcribed. The protocol was immunoSEQ multiplex PCR, while the TCRdb copy is restricted to in-frame clones and leaves out a portion. The sample records 300,000 to 450,000 clones, around a fifth being singletons. The source of this sequence is a woman under 30 in good health. The sequenced sample was naive CD4+ T cells from blood. The chain is built from TRBV6-5 and TRBJ1-1; 8 nucleotides match TRBD1. In nucleotides, the CDR3 is TGTGCCAGCAGTTACTCCAACAGGGGGGACACTGAAGCTTTCTTT. Translation gives CASSYSNRGDTEAFF.